This T cell receptor beta chain was sequenced during a study of shared clonotypes between healthy human individuals. The V gene's germline CDR1 is GTSNPN and CDR2 SVGIG (reference sequence). V was pared by 1 base and J by 5 bases, with 8 bases between. CDR3 length equals 12 residues. The table came from immunoSEQ multiplex PCR; TCRdb's copy has only in-frame clones and leaves some out. The data show roughly 490,000 clones, 65% to 80% seen once. The chain couples TRBV30 to TRBJ1-2; D ambiguous. The clonotype comes from a middle-aged woman in good health. Some clones in this sample may be carry-over from other donors' samples. Sequencing used PBMCs. This CDR3 is CAWSAYSYGYTF. CDR3 coding DNA: TGTGCCTGGAGTGCGTACTCTTATGGCTACACCTTC. Combining the CDR3 with reference TRBV30 and TRBJ1-2 gives the whole variable domain SQTIHQWPATLVQPVGSPLSLECTVEGTSNPNLYWYRQAAGRGLQLLFYSVGIGQISSEVPQNLSASRPQDRQFILSSKKLLLSDSGFYLCAWSAYSYGYTFGSGTRLTVV.